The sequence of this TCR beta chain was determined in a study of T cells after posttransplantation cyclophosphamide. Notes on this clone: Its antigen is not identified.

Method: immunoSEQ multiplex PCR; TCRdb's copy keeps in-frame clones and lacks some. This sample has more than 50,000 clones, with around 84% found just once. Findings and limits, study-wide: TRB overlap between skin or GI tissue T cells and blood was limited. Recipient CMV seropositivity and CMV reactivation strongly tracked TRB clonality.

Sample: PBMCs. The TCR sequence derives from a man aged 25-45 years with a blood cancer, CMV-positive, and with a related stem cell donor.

CDR3 loop: CASSMFRRGSSGANVLTF. For the CDR3, the DNA is TGTGCCAGTAGTATGTTCCGGAGGGGTAGCTCTGGGGCCAACGTCCTGACTTTC. The V call is TRBV19, the J call TRBJ2-6; tentatively, D is TRBD2 (6 bases). CDR1 is LNHDA and CDR2 is SQIVND in the germline V gene (reference sequence). The CDR3 is made up of 18 amino acids. Trimming took off 3 bases at V and 0 bases at J, with 15 bases between the two ends. Combining the CDR3 with reference TRBV19 and TRBJ2-6 gives the whole variable domain DGGITQSPKYLFRKEGQNVTLSCEQNLNHDAMYWYRQDPGQGLRLIYYSQIVNDFQKGDIAEGYSVSREKKESFPLTVTSAQKNPTAFYLCASSMFRRGSSGANVLTFGAGSRLTVL.